The 24 T cell receptor beta chains below all came from one sample that was sequenced in a study of blood T cell repertoires in COVID-19. Some clones are missing from TCRdb's copy, which holds only in-frame ones; the method was immunoSEQ multiplex PCR. Of about 140,000 clones detected, approximately 80% appear once; the ten largest clones hold approximately 16%. Sequenced sample: peripheral blood. Source of these receptors: a man in his fifties with acute or convalescent COVID-19.

The gene calls are TRBV5-1 and TRBJ1-6; 9 nucleotides line up with TRBD1. The CDR3 spans 15 residues. J lost 6 bases, V lost 4 bases, and 5 bases had no gene match. The germline gives CDR1 SGHRS, CDR2 YFSETQ. The CDR3 reads CASSPGQGPNSPLHF. DNA of the CDR3: TGCGCCAGCAGCCCCGGACAGGGGCCTAATTCACCCCTCCACTTT.

This clone occurred once. At one end the junction does not follow the germline gene, possibly because of a read error. The J gene is TRBJ2-3, the V gene TRBV6-4; maybe TRBD2 (7 bases). The CDR3 covers 10 residues. Germline loops: CDR1 MRHNA, CDR2 SNTAGT. This chain's CDR3 is CATGGRGEVF. The CDR3 DNA reads as TGTGCCACCGGGGGGCGGGGTGAAGTATTT.

The rearrangement links TRBV28 to TRBJ1-1, with 8 bases that match TRBD1. The CDR3 is made up of 15 amino acids. The V segment lost 5 bases and the J segment 6 bases; nucleotides outside the gene matches: 11. Germline values: CDR1 MDHEN, CDR2 SYDVKM. This CDR3 is CASSPPEGQVAEAFF. CDR3 sequence (DNA): TGTGCCAGCAGTCCCCCCGAGGGACAGGTGGCTGAAGCTTTCTTT.

This chain joins TRBV5-8 and TRBJ2-7, with unresolved D. This CDR3 has 12 amino acids. Germline V gene sequence: CDR1 SGHTS, CDR2 YDEGEE. V was trimmed by 2 bases and J by 6 bases, leaving 9 bases between them. CDR3 in amino acids: CASSFNRGEQYF. In nucleotides, the CDR3 is TGTGCCAGCAGCTTCAATCGCGGCGAGCAGTACTTC.

The DNA of the CDR3 is TGTGCCAGCAGCCAAAGACAGTCTAGCTCCTACAATGAGCAGTTCTTC. Its protein product is CASSQRQSSSYNEQFF. The chain uses TRBV27 and TRBJ2-1; D is possibly TRBD1 (5 bases). The germline CDR1 and CDR2 sequences are MNHEY and SMNVEV (reference sequence). The CDR3 is made up of 16 amino acids. V shed 6 bases and J shed 0 bases, with 15 bases lying between them.

This chain connects TRBV5-1 to TRBJ2-1; TRBD1 is a possible D gene (5 bases). The ends were cut back, 2 bases at V and 4 bases at J, with 13 bases in the middle. This CDR3 is built from 15 residues. Germline CDR1 and CDR2: SGHRS and YFSETQ. The CDR3 loop reads CASSFTDSYYNEQFF. CDR3 bases: TGCGCCAGCAGCTTCACCGACAGTTATTACAATGAGCAGTTCTTC.

The chain carries TRBV24-1 and TRBJ1-2, with 8 bases that match TRBD1. Germline V gene sequence: CDR1 KGHDR, CDR2 SFDVKD. CDR3 length equals 12 residues. J gave up 8 bases and V 9 bases, and 7 bases lay outside the gene matches. The CDR3 region has the DNA TGTGCCACCGGCGGACAGGGCCCGGGCTACACCTTC. It encodes CATGGQGPGYTF.

V and J are TRBV5-1 and TRBJ2-5; weak D call: TRBD1 (6 bases). V gave up 0 bases and J gave up 1 base, with 10 bases separating them. Germline assignment: CDR1 SGHRS and CDR2 YFSETQ. The CDR3 extends over 15 amino acids. This CDR3 reads CASSLDPGAQETQYF. The DNA for the CDR3 is TGCGCCAGCAGCTTGGATCCAGGGGCCCAAGAGACCCAGTACTTC.

CDR3 nucleotide sequence: TGTGCCAGCAGTGAATTGCGTCAGCCCCAGCATTTT. This sequence encodes CASSELRQPQHF. The chain uses TRBV6-1 and TRBJ1-5, with D hard to call. The CDR3 is 12 amino acids. V was cut by 2 bases and J by 6 bases, with 5 bases left in between. CDR1 MNHNS and CDR2 SASEGT come from the germline V gene.

The chain carries TRBV29-1 and TRBJ1-1, with a tentative D call TRBD1 (5 bases). V shed 0 bases and J shed 1 base, with 9 bases lying between them. The CDR3 consists of 14 residues. CDR1 and CDR2 (germline): SQVTM, ANQGSEA. The CDR3 region has the DNA TGCAGCGTTGAAGATCGCGACAGGAACACTGAAGCTTTCTTT. Amino acids: CSVEDRDRNTEAFF.

V and J are TRBV14 and TRBJ2-2, with D perhaps matching TRBD1 (6 bases). The CDR3 has 17 amino acids. The germline gives CDR1 SGHDN, CDR2 FVKESK. The germline V and J ends were trimmed by 4 bases and 4 bases, with 19 bases remaining between them. The chain's CDR3 is CASSLALLQGGTGELFF. In DNA, the CDR3 is TGTGCCAGCAGCCTCGCTCTCTTACAGGGTGGCACCGGGGAGCTGTTTTTT.

This clone has just one count. The rearrangement uses TRBV3-1 (or the pseudogene TRBV3-2) and TRBJ1-2; TRBD1 agrees at 9 bases. V lost 6 bases to trimming and J lost 4 bases; unmatched junction nucleotides: 9. Germline assignment: CDR1 LGHDT and CDR2 YNNKEL (reference sequence). The CDR3 has 15 amino acids. This CDR3 is CASSQTGTGSYGYTF. CDR3 in DNA: TGTGCCAGCAGTCAAACCGGGACAGGGAGCTATGGCTACACCTTC.

The chain is built from TRBV9 and TRBJ1-2; 8 bases map to TRBD1. The germline CDR1 and CDR2 sequences are SGDLS and YYNGEE. This CDR3 region has 15 residues. Trimming took 0 bases from V and 6 from J; bases not matched to a gene: 7. The CDR3 nucleotides read TGTGCCAGCAGCGTAGAAGGAGGGGGACAGGATGGCTACACCTTC. Translating gives CASSVEGGGQDGYTF.

This chain links TRBV6-5 with TRBJ2-3; a possible D gene is TRBD2 (5 bases). Germline assignment: CDR1 MNHEY and CDR2 SVGAGI. The CDR3 is 16 residues long. V was pared by 6 bases and J by 2 bases, with 18 bases between. Written as DNA, the CDR3 is TGTGCCAGCAGCTACCCCGGGGTTAGCGTCACAGATACGCAGTATTTT. Translation: CASSYPGVSVTDTQYF.

The V and J genes are TRBV19 and TRBJ2-5, with 7 bases matching TRBD2. CDR3 size: 15 residues. V lost 5 bases to trimming and J lost 2 bases; unmatched junction nucleotides: 8. CDR1 and CDR2 (germline): LNHDA, SQIVND (reference sequence). The DNA of the CDR3 is TGTGCCAGTAGTCCCGGGGGGAACCGTCAAGAGACCCAGTACTTC. Translating gives CASSPGGNRQETQYF.

The chain couples TRBV6-5 to TRBJ2-7, with 10 bases aligning to TRBD1. Germline lookup yields CDR1 MNHEY and CDR2 SVGAGI. The V and J ends lost 6 bases and 9 bases, in that order; junction bases with no gene match: 11. This CDR3 has 14 residues. The CDR3 reads CASRAGQGFPGQYF. For the CDR3, the DNA is TGTGCCAGCAGGGCGGGACAGGGGTTCCCAGGGCAGTACTTC.

This clone was recorded once. This chain connects TRBV7-2 to TRBJ2-5; TRBD1 agrees at 7 bases. The CDR3 runs 17 residues. Germline CDR1 SGHTA, CDR2 FQGNSA. V lost 5 bases and J lost 5; bases outside the gene matches: 17. CDR3 in DNA: TGTGCCAGCAGCCGGGGCATTAGGGACAGAAAAGGGGAGACCCAGTACTTC. It yields the protein CASSRGIRDRKGETQYF.

The V call is TRBV6-5, the J call TRBJ2-1; 9 bases match TRBD2. CDR1 and CDR2 (germline): MNHEY, SVGAGI. Trimming took 4 bases from V and 10 from J; bases not matched to a gene: 8. This CDR3 is built from 14 residues. CDR3 protein: CASSLASGAGEQFF. The CDR3 DNA sequence: TGTGCCAGCAGTTTGGCTAGCGGGGCGGGGGAGCAGTTCTTC.

The V gene is TRBV11-2, the J gene TRBJ1-1; D is unclear. Trimming took off 5 bases at V and 7 bases at J, with 8 bases between the two ends. Germline V gene data show CDR1 as SGHAT and CDR2 as FQNNGV. The CDR3 totals 11 residues. The CDR3 sequence: CASSPQNEAFF. The CDR3 DNA reads TGTGCCAGCAGCCCGCAGAATGAAGCTTTCTTT.

The chain joins TRBV29-1 to TRBJ1-2; 8 nucleotides line up with TRBD1. V was pared by 2 bases and J by 7 bases, with 0 bases of the junction left unmatched. Germline values: CDR1 SQVTM, CDR2 ANQGSEA. The CDR3 has 11 residues. CDR3 loop: CSVEQGAGYTF. In DNA, the CDR3 is TGCAGCGTTGAACAGGGGGCTGGCTACACCTTC.

V is TRBV5-1 and J is TRBJ2-1; the match to TRBD2 covers 7 bases. V shed 0 bases and J 9 bases; nucleotides not matched to a gene: 6. Germline V gives CDR1 SGHRS, CDR2 YFSETQ. The CDR3 loop spans 14 amino acids. This CDR3 reads CASSLDSWGGEQFF. The CDR3 bases are TGCGCCAGCAGCTTGGATAGCTGGGGGGGTGAGCAGTTCTTC. Combining the CDR3 with reference TRBV5-1 and TRBJ2-1 gives the whole variable domain KAGVTQTPRYLIKTRGQQVTLSCSPISGHRSVSWYQQTPGQGLQFLFEYFSETQRNKGNFPGRFSGRQFSNSRSEMNVSTLELGDSALYLCASSLDSWGGEQFFGPGTRLTVL.

The gene calls are TRBV29-1 and TRBJ2-3; D might be TRBD1 (5 bases). CDR1 is SQVTM and CDR2 is ANQGSEA in the germline V gene. The CDR3 is 12 residues long. V was trimmed by 4 bases and J by 3 bases, leaving 8 bases between them. The CDR3 reads CSVGQGTDTQYF. The DNA of the CDR3 is TGCAGCGTTGGCCAGGGTACAGATACGCAGTATTTT.

The chain is built from TRBV3-1 (or the pseudogene TRBV3-2) and TRBJ1-1, with 7 positions matching TRBD1. V dropped 7 bases and J dropped 10; count of bases not matched to a gene: 12. This CDR3 region has 13 residues. Looked up from germline, CDR1 is LGHDT and CDR2 is YNNKEL (reference sequence). The CDR3 DNA reads as TGTGCCAGCACCCTGGTAGGACAGGTAGTAGCTTTCTTT. Translated, it gives CASTLVGQVVAFF.

The chain is built from TRBV10-3 and TRBJ1-1; D is perhaps TRBD1 (6 bases). The CDR3 consists of 16 residues. The germline CDR1 and CDR2 sequences are ENHRY and SYGVKD. With 2 bases removed from V and 3 bases from J, the gap between germline ends came to 16 bases. The CDR3 protein is CAISEPGEGLDTEAFF. CDR3 bases: TGTGCCATCAGTGAGCCAGGGGAAGGGTTGGACACTGAAGCTTTCTTT.